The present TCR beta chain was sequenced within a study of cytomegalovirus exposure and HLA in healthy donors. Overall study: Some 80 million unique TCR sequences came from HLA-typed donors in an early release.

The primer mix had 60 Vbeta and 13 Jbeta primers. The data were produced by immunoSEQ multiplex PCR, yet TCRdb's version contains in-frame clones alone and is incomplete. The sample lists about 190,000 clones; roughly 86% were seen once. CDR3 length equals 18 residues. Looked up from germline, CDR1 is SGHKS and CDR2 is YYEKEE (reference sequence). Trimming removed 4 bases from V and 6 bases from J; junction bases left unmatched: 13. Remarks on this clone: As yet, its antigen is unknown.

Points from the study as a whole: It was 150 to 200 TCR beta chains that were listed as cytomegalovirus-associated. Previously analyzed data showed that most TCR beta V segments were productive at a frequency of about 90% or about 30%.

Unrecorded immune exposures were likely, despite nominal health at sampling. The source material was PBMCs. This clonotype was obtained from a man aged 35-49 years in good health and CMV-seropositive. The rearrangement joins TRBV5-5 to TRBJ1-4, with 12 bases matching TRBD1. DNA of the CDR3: TGTGCCAGCAGCCCCGGGACAGGGGGCGCCGGTAAGGATGAAAAACTGTTTTTT. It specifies CASSPGTGGAGKDEKLFF.